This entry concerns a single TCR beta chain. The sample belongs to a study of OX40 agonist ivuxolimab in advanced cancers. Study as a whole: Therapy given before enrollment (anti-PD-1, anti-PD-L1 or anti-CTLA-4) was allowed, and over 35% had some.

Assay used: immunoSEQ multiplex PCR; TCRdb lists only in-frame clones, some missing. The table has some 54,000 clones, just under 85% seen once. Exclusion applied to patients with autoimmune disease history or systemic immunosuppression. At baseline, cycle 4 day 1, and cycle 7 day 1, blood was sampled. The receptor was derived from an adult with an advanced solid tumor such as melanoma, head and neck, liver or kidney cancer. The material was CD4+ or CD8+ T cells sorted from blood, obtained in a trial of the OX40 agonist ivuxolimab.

The CDR3 DNA reads as TGTGCCAGCAGTTTGGTGGCAGGCTTTGGGCAGCCCCAGCATTTT. Its protein is CASSLVAGFGQPQHF. This chain uses TRBV27 with TRBJ1-5; D call uncertain. CDR1 is MNHEY and CDR2 is SMNVEV in the germline V gene (reference sequence). Trimming left V 3 bases short and J 7 bases short, with 16 bases between. The CDR3 has 15 amino acids.